The 11 T cell receptor beta chains presented below share a single source sample, sequenced in a study of chemoradiotherapy in HPV16-positive cancers. Data came from immunoSEQ multiplex PCR; TCRdb stores just in-frame clones and leaves some out. The profile shows about 15,000 clones, approximately 89% of them singletons. Sequencing used blood, obtained from a patient who underwent chemoradiotherapy. Receptors were obtained from a human donor with HPV-associated anogenital cancer.

The gene calls are TRBV28 and TRBJ1-6; 10 positions match TRBD1. This CDR3 comprises 15 residues. The V and J ends lost 1 base and 10 bases, in that order; junction bases with no gene match: 4. Germline assignment: CDR1 MDHEN and CDR2 SYDVKM. The CDR3 region is CASSLSGTGVSPLHF. DNA for the CDR3: TGTGCCAGCAGTTTATCGGGGACAGGGGTCTCACCCCTCCACTTT.

The V gene is TRBV6-4, the J gene TRBJ2-1, with D perhaps matching TRBD2 (6 bases). In germline, CDR1 is MRHNA, CDR2 SNTAGT. Trimming removed 4 bases from V and 5 bases from J, with 9 bases in between. CDR3 length: 13 amino acids. The CDR3, as DNA: TGTGCCAGCAGTGTTGCGGGGAACAATGAGCAGTTCTTC. Its translation is CASSVAGNNEQFF.

The J gene is TRBJ1-6, the V gene TRBV29-1; the D gene is possibly TRBD1 (5 bases). This CDR3 comprises 13 residues. The germline V and J ends were trimmed by 4 bases and 10 bases, with 14 bases remaining between them. Germline V gene sequence: CDR1 SQVTM, CDR2 ANQGSEA. The CDR3 DNA reads as TGCAGCGTTGCGGACACCCCTTCCTCACCCCTCCACTTT. This codes for CSVADTPSSPLHF.

The rearrangement links TRBV12-5 to TRBJ2-3; 8 bases are a match to TRBD2. V shed 5 bases, J shed 6 bases, and the junction held 4 bases outside the gene matches. Germline lookup yields CDR1 LGHNT and CDR2 FRNRAP. This CDR3 has 13 amino acids. The CDR3 coding sequence is TGTGCTAGTGGTCACCGACTAGCGGATACGCAGTATTTT. Its translation is CASGHRLADTQYF.

The chain couples TRBV6-5 to TRBJ2-7, with TRBD2 identical over 10 bases. Trimming cost V 6 bases and J 0 bases; bases outside gene matches: 5. Germline lookup yields CDR1 MNHEY and CDR2 SVGAGI. CDR3 length: 15 amino acids. Here the CDR3 reads CASRTSGYGSYEQYF. CDR3 DNA sequence: TGTGCCAGCAGGACTAGCGGGTATGGCTCCTACGAGCAGTACTTC.

V and J are TRBV6-1 and TRBJ2-7; D call uncertain. The CDR3 runs to 13 residues. In germline, CDR1 is MNHNS, CDR2 SASEGT. Trimming pared 4 bases from V and 2 bases from J, leaving 9 bases between. The CDR3 nucleotides read TGTGCCAGCAGTGTGTCAGGAGCCTACGAGCAGTACTTC. Translation: CASSVSGAYEQYF.

This sequence joins TRBV21-1 and TRBJ1-2. TRBV21-1 is flagged as a pseudogene. The CDR3 spans 14 residues. The DNA for the CDR3 is TGTGCCAGCACTCAAGGGCAGGGGACTGATGGCTACACCTTC. This gives the protein CASTQGQGTDGYTF.

The genes are TRBV5-1 and TRBJ1-2; D is ambiguous. Trimming cost V 0 bases and J 7 bases, with 10 bases left between them. Germline V gene data show CDR1 as SGHRS and CDR2 as YFSETQ. CDR3 length: 13 amino acids. The CDR3 sequence: CASSLEGGRGYTF. DNA of the CDR3: TGCGCCAGCAGCTTGGAGGGCGGCCGTGGCTACACCTTC.

The CDR3 DNA reads as TGTGCCAGCAGCTTGGCAGGGTGGAACACCGGGGAGCTGTTTTTT. This encodes CASSLAGWNTGELFF. The chain employs TRBV5-4 and TRBJ2-2; maybe TRBD1 (5 bases). Trimming pared 0 bases from V and 1 base from J, leaving 7 bases between. CDR3 length: 15 amino acids. The germline gives CDR1 SGHNT, CDR2 YYREEE (reference sequence). The complete variable domain, with remaining parts taken from reference TRBV5-4 and TRBJ2-2, reads ETGVTQSPTHLIKTRGQQVTLRCSSQSGHNTVSWYQQALGQGPQFIFQYYREEENGRGNFPPRFSGLQFPNYSSELNVNALELDDSALYLCASSLAGWNTGELFFGEGSRLTVL.

The chain uses TRBV7-8 and TRBJ2-3, with 8 bases identical to TRBD2. Germline V gene sequence: CDR1 SGHVS, CDR2 FQNEAQ. There are 14 residues in the CDR3. Trimming at V came to 5 bases and at J to 2 bases, leaving 3 bases not matched to a gene. The CDR3 sequence is CASSPLADTDTQYF. The CDR3 DNA reads as TGTGCCAGCAGCCCACTAGCGGACACAGATACGCAGTATTTT.

The chain recombines TRBV5-1 with TRBJ2-7; tentative D call: TRBD1 (5 bases). This CDR3 spans 15 amino acids. V shed 3 bases and J shed 0 bases, with 13 bases lying between them. The germline gives CDR1 SGHRS, CDR2 YFSETQ. CDR3 DNA: TGCGCCAGCAGCTCAGGGTCGTGGGACTCCTACGAGCAGTACTTC. Translated: CASSSGSWDSYEQYF.